The 8 T cell receptor beta chains below were found in one sample sequenced in a study of blood T cell repertoires in COVID-19. Sequencing used immunoSEQ multiplex PCR; TCRdb keeps in-frame clones, though not all of them. In the table there are fewer than 300,000 clones, 91% of which are singletons. Sample: peripheral blood. Source of these receptors: a young adult with COVID-19, enrolled during active disease.

This sequence joins TRBV4-3 and TRBJ2-3; weak D call: TRBD2 (5 bases). The CDR3 has 14 amino acids. Germline V gene lookup returns CDR1 LGHNA and CDR2 YSLEER. Trimming stripped 4 bases from V and 0 bases from J, with 8 bases between. This CDR3 is CASSLGLSTDTQYF. In DNA, the CDR3 is TGCGCCAGCAGCCTAGGACTTAGCACAGATACGCAGTATTTT.

The chain carries TRBV24-1 and TRBJ2-2; D remains unclear. The CDR3 is made up of 13 amino acids. Trimming left V 9 bases short and J 3 bases short, with 10 bases between. Per germline, CDR1 KGHDR and CDR2 SFDVKD. CDR3 sequence (DNA): TGTGCCACCTTTGACACGTACACCGGGGAGCTGTTTTTT. Translation: CATFDTYTGELFF.

This chain connects TRBV6-5 to TRBJ1-4; D is perhaps TRBD1 (6 bases). Germline V gene data show CDR1 as MNHEY and CDR2 as SVGAGI. The V and J ends lost 7 bases and 6 bases respectively, with 15 bases between them. The CDR3 runs to 14 residues. The CDR3 bases are TGTGCCAGCATAGGGAGACAGGACGATGAAAAACTGTTTTTT. It translates to CASIGRQDDEKLFF.

V is TRBV5-1 and J is TRBJ2-7, with D possibly matching TRBD1 (6 bases). V dropped 4 bases and J dropped 7 bases, with 18 bases sitting between them. Germline CDR1 SGHRS, CDR2 YFSETQ. The CDR3 sequence is 14 residues long. CDR3 in DNA: TGCGCCAGCAGCGGAGGCAGGGGTGAGGGTGAGCAGTACTTC. It translates to CASSGGRGEGEQYF.

The rearrangement joins TRBV27 to TRBJ1-4; D may be TRBD1 (6 bases). The CDR3 is 15 amino acids. V was cut by 3 bases and J by 7 bases, with 15 bases left in between. Germline V lookup: CDR1 MNHEY, CDR2 SMNVEV (reference sequence). The CDR3: CASSFLGQTGEKLFF. The DNA for the CDR3 is TGTGCCAGCAGTTTTCTCGGACAGACGGGTGAAAAACTGTTTTTT. The full variable domain, rest sourced from reference TRBV27 and TRBJ1-4, is EAQVTQNPRYLITVTGKKLTVTCSQNMNHEYMSWYRQDPGLGLRQIYYSMNVEVTDKGDVPEGYKVSRKEKRNFPLILESPSPNQTSLYFCASSFLGQTGEKLFFGSGTQLSVL.

The chain uses TRBV14 and TRBJ2-2; no firm D call. CDR1 and CDR2 (germline): SGHDN, FVKESK. V was trimmed by 1 base and J by 0 bases, leaving 6 bases between them. CDR3 length: 15 residues. CDR3 in DNA: TGTGCCAGCAGCCAAGTCGGAGCGAACACCGGGGAGCTGTTTTTT. It specifies CASSQVGANTGELFF. Based on the CDR3 plus reference TRBV14 and TRBJ2-2, the full variable domain is EAGVTQFPSHSVIEKGQTVTLRCDPISGHDNLYWYRRVMGKEIKFLLHFVKESKQDESGMPNNRFLAERTGGTYSTLKVQPAELEDSGVYFCASSQVGANTGELFFGEGSRLTVL.

The chain combines TRBV5-1 with TRBJ1-2; no firm D call. The CDR3 is 15 residues long. The germline V and J ends were trimmed by 0 bases and 0 bases, with 9 bases remaining between them. Germline V gives CDR1 SGHRS, CDR2 YFSETQ. CDR3 amino acids: CASSLVTGPNYGYTF. CDR3 in DNA: TGCGCCAGCAGCTTGGTTACGGGTCCTAACTATGGCTACACCTTC.

The chain employs TRBV24-1 and TRBJ1-2; 8 bases align to TRBD1. Germline CDR1 reads KGHDR; CDR2 reads SFDVKD. V trimming: 2 bases; J trimming: 4 bases; junction bases outside the gene matches: 8. This CDR3 comprises 16 residues. The DNA of the CDR3 is TGTGCCACCAGTGATTCCGGGACAGGCCTTTCCTATGGCTACACCTTC. This encodes CATSDSGTGLSYGYTF.